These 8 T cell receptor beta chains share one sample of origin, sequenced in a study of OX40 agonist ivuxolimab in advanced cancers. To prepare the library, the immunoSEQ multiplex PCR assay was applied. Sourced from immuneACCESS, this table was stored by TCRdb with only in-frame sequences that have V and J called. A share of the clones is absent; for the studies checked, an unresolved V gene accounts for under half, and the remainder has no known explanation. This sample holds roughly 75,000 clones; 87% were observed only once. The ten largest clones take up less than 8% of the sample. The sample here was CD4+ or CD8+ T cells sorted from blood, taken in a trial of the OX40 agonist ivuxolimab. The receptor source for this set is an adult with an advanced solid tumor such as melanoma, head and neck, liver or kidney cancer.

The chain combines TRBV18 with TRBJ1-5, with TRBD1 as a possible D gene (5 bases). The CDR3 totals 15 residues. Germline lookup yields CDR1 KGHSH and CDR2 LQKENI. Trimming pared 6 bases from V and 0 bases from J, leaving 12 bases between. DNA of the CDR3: TGTGCCAGCTCGCCAGACAGTTATAGCAATCAGCCCCAGCATTTT. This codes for CASSPDSYSNQPQHF. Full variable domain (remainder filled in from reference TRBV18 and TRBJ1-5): NAGVMQNPRHLVRRRGQEARLRCSPMKGHSHVYWYRQLPEEGLKFMVYLQKENIIDESGMPKERFSAEFPKEGPSILRIQQVVRGDSAAYFCASSPDSYSNQPQHFGDGTRLSIL.

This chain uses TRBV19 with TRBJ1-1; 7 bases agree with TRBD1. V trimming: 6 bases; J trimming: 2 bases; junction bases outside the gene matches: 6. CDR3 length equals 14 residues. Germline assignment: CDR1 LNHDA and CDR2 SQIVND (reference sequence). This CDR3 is CASREDRVNTEAFF. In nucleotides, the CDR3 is TGTGCCAGTAGGGAAGACAGGGTTAACACTGAAGCTTTCTTT.

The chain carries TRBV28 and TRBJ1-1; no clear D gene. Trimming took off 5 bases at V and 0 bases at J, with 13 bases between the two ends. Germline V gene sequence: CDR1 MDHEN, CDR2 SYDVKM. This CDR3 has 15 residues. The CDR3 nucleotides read TGTGCCAGCAGTCCTCACTATGGATTGAACACTGAAGCTTTCTTT. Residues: CASSPHYGLNTEAFF.

The CDR3 coding sequence is TGTGCCAGCAGCCTCGGGGGGTCCAATAGCAATCAGCCCCAGCATTTT. Translated, it gives CASSLGGSNSNQPQHF. This sequence joins TRBV7-2 and TRBJ1-5; TRBD1 might be the D (5 bases). Germline V gene data show CDR1 as SGHTA and CDR2 as FQGNSA. The CDR3 is made up of 16 amino acids. V lost 5 bases to trimming and J lost 0 bases, with 14 bases between them.

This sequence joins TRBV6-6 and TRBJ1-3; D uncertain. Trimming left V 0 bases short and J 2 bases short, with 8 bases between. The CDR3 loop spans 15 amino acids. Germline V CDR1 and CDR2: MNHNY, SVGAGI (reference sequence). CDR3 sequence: CASSYSAPPGNTIYF. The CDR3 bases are TGTGCCAGCAGTTACTCGGCCCCCCCTGGAAACACCATATATTTT.

CDR3 region: CASSPNGGNYEQYF. The CDR3 DNA reads TGTGCCAGCAGCCCCAATGGGGGGAACTACGAGCAGTACTTC. The rearrangement uses TRBV9 and TRBJ2-7; TRBD2 is a possible D gene (6 bases). This CDR3 region has 14 residues. With 4 bases removed from V and 3 bases from J, the gap between germline ends came to 14 bases. In germline, CDR1 is SGDLS, CDR2 YYNGEE.

The CDR3 sequence: CASSIKIGTGELFF. The CDR3 DNA reads TGCGCCAGCAGTATTAAAATAGGTACCGGGGAGCTGTTTTTT. This sequence joins TRBV4-3 and TRBJ2-2; no clear D. Deletions cut 6 bases from V and 5 bases from J, with 13 bases between. CDR3 length: 14 residues. Per the germline V gene, CDR1 is LGHNA and CDR2 is YSLEER.

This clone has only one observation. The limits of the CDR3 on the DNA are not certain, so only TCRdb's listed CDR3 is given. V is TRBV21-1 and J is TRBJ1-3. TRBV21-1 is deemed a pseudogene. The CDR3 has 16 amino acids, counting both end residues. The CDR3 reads CASSKARVGSGNTIYF.